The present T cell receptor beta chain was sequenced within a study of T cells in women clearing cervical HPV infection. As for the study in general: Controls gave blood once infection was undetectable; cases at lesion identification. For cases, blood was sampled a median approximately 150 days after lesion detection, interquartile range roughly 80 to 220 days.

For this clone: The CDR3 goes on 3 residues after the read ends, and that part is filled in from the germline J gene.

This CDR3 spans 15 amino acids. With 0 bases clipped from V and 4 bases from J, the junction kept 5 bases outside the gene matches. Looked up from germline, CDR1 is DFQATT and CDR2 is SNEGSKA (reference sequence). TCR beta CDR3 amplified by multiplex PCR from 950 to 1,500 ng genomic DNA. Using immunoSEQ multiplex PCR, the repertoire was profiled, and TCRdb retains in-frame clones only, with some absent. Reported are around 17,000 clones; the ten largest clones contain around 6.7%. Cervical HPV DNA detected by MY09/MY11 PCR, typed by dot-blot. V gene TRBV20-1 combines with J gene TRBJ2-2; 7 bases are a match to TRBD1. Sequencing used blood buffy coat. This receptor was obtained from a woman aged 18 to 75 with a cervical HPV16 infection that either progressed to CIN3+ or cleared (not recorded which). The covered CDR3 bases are TGCAGTGCTAGAGATGTCAGACAGGGCACCGGGGAG. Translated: CSARDVRQGTGE. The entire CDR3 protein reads CSARDVRQGTGELFF.